This T cell receptor (beta chain) comes out of a study of shared clonotypes between healthy human individuals. Template amounts of approximately 310 ng DNA, approximately 30,000 T cell genomes, were employed in unsorted PBMC replicate PCRs. As originally analysed: ImmunoSEQ output held junction-only sequences without quality scores, so filtering differed. Produced via immunoSEQ multiplex PCR; TCRdb's table is partial and in-frame only. V and J calls and clone size are copied from that table; D and trimming were computed from the DNA. The table has under 600,000 clones, roughly four fifths seen once. There are 12 residues in the CDR3. Per germline, CDR1 LGHNT and CDR2 FRNRAP. Trimming pared 2 bases from V and 7 bases from J, leaving 8 bases between.

The chain joins TRBV12-5 to TRBJ1-1; D is undetermined. Input material: PBMCs. The clonotype comes from a woman aged 40-49 years in good health. Some clones in this sample may be carry-over from other donors' samples. CDR3 nucleotides: TGTGCTAGTGGTTTGTGGGCTGGTGAAGCTTTCTTT. Amino acids: CASGLWAGEAFF.